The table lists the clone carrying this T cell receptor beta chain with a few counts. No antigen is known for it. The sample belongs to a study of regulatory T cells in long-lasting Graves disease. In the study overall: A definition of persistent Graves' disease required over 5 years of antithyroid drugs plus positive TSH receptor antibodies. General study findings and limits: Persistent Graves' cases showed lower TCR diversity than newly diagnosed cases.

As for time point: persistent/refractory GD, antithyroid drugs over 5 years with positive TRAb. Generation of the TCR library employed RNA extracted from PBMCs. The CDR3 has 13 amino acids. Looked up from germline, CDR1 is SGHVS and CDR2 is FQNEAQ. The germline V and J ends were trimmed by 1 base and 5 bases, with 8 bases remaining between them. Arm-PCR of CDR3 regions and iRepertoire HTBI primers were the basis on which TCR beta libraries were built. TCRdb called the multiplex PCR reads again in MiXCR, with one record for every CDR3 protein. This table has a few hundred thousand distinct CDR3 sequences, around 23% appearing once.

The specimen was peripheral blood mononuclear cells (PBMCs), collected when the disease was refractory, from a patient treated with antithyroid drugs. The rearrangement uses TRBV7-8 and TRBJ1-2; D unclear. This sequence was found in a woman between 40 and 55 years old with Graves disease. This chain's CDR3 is CASSLDREYGYTF. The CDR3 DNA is TGTGCCAGCAGCTTAGACCGGGAGTATGGCTACACCTTC.